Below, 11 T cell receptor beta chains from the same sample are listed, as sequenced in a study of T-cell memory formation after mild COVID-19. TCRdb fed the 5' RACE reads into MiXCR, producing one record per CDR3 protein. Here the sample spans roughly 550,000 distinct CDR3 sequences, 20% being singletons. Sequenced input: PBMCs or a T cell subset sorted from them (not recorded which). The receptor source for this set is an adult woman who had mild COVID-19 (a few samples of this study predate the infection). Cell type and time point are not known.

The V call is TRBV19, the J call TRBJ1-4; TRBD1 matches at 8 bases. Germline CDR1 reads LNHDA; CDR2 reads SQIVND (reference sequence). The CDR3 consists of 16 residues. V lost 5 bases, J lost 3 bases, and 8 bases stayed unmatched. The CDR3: CASSRLRGQANEKLFF. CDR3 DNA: TGTGCCAGTAGTCGCCTCAGGGGGCAGGCTAATGAAAAACTGTTTTTT.

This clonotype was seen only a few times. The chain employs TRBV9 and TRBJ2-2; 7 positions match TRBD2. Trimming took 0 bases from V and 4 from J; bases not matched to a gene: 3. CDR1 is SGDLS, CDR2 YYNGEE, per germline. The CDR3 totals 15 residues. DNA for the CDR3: TGTGCCAGCAGCGTAGAGGCTAGCGGCACCGGGGAGCTGTTTTTT. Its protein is CASSVEASGTGELFF.

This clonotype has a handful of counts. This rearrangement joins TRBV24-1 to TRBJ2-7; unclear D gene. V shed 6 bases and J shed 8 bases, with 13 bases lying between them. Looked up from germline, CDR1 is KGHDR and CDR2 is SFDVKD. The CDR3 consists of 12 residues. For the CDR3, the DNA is TGTGCCACCAGTTCCTACGAGACCCAGCAGTACTTC. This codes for CATSSYETQQYF.

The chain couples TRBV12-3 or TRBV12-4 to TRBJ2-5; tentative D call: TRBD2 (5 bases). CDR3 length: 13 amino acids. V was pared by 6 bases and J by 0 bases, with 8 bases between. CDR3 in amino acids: CASRGLNQETQYF. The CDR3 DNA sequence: TGTGCCAGCAGAGGACTGAACCAAGAGACCCAGTACTTC.

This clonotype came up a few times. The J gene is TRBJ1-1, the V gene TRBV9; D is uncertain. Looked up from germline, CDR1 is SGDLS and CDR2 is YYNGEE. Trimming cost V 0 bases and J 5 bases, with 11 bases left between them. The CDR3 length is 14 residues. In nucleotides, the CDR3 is TGTGCCAGCAGCGTAGGTGGCAGAGGGACTGAAGCTTTCTTT. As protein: CASSVGGRGTEAFF.

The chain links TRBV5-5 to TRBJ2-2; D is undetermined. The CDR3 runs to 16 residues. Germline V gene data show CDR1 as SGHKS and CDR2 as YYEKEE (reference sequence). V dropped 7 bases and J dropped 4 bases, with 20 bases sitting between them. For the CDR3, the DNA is TGTGCCAGCGCGGACGACGCGGAGAGAATCACCGGGGAGCTGTTTTTT. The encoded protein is CASADDAERITGELFF.

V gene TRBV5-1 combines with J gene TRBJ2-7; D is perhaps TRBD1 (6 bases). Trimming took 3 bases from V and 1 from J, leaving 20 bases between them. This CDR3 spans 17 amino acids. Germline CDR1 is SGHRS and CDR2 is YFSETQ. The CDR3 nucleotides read TGCGCCAGCAGCTCCCCAATGGACAGTGCCGGATCCTACGAGCAGTACTTC. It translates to CASSSPMDSAGSYEQYF.

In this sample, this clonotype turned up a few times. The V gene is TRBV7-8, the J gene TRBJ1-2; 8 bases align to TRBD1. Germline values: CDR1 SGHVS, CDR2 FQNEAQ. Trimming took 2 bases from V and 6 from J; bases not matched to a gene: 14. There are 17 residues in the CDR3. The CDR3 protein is CASSLSVGQGAFNGYTF. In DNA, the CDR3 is TGTGCCAGCAGCTTAAGTGTCGGGCAGGGGGCCTTCAATGGCTACACCTTC.

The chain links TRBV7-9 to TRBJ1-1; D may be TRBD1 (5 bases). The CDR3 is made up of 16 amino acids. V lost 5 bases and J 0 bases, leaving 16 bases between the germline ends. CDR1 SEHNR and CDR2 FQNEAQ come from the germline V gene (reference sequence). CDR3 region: CASSTPGGRVNTEAFF. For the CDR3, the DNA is TGTGCCAGCAGCACGCCGGGCGGCAGGGTGAACACTGAAGCTTTCTTT. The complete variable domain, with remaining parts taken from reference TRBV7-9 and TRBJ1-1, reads DTGVSQNPRHKITKRGQNVTFRCDPISEHNRLYWYRQTLGQGPEFLTYFQNEAQLEKSRLLSDRFSAERPKGSFSTLEIQRTEQGDSAMYLCASSTPGGRVNTEAFFGQGTRLTVV.

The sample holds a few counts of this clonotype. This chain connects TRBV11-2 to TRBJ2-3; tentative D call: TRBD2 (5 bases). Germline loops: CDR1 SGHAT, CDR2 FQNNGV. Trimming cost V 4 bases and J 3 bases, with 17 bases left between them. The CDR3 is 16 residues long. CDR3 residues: CASSSSLGVATDTQYF. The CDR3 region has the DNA TGTGCCAGCAGCTCGTCGTTGGGCGTAGCGACAGATACGCAGTATTTT.

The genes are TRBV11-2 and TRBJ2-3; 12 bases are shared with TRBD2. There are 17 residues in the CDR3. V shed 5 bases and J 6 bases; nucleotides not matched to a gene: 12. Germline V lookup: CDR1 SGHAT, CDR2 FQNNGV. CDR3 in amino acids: CASSMTTSGSRVDTQYF. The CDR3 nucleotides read TGTGCCAGCAGCATGACGACTAGCGGGAGTCGTGTGGATACGCAGTATTTT.